The 20 T cell receptor beta chains below come from one sample, sequenced in a study of CD8 T cells in ankylosing spondylitis. A single record per CDR3 protein comes from TCRdb applying MiXCR to the 5' RACE reads. Among 29,000 or so distinct CDR3 sequences, about 5.1% were seen once, and the ten largest hold roughly 1.9%. Material for sequencing was blood, either unsorted or a sorted T cell fraction (not recorded which). These receptor sequences come from a female donor with ankylosing spondylitis or in good health (not recorded which).

This clonotype was counted ten times or more. This chain uses TRBV9 with TRBJ2-6; 8 positions match TRBD1. Germline CDR1 SGDLS, CDR2 YYNGEE. The V and J ends lost 3 bases and 0 bases, in that order; junction bases with no gene match: 11. There are 19 residues in the CDR3. This CDR3 is CASSAPTGEFFSGANVLTF. CDR3 coding DNA: TGTGCCAGCAGCGCCCCGACAGGGGAATTTTTCTCTGGGGCCAACGTCCTGACTTTC. The complete variable domain, with remaining parts taken from reference TRBV9 and TRBJ2-6, reads DSGVTQTPKHLITATGQRVTLRCSPRSGDLSVYWYQQSLDQGLQFLIQYYNGEERAKGNILERFSAQQFPDLHSELNLSSLELGDSALYFCASSAPTGEFFSGANVLTFGAGSRLTVL.

This clonotype was seen repeatedly, ten times or more. The CDR3 DNA follows: TGTGCCAGCAGCCCAAGCTCCTACAATGAGCAGTTCTTC. Translating gives CASSPSSYNEQFF. V gene TRBV9 combines with J gene TRBJ2-1, with no clear D. The CDR3 spans 13 residues. Trimming cost V 4 bases and J 0 bases, with 5 bases left between them. From germline, CDR1 is SGDLS and CDR2 YYNGEE. Full variable domain (remainder filled in from reference TRBV9 and TRBJ2-1): DSGVTQTPKHLITATGQRVTLRCSPRSGDLSVYWYQQSLDQGLQFLIQYYNGEERAKGNILERFSAQQFPDLHSELNLSSLELGDSALYFCASSPSSYNEQFFGPGTRLTVL.

This clonotype turned up a few times. The V and J genes are TRBV9 and TRBJ2-2, with D possibly matching TRBD2 (5 bases). V gave up 6 bases and J gave up 1 base, with 16 bases separating them. The CDR3 sequence is 16 residues long. From germline, CDR1 is SGDLS and CDR2 YYNGEE. The CDR3 sequence is CASTKRTGVNTGELFF. The CDR3 region has the DNA TGTGCCAGCACCAAAAGGACCGGGGTGAACACCGGGGAGCTGTTTTTT.

This chain joins TRBV9 and TRBJ2-3; D might be TRBD2 (6 bases). Germline V CDR1 and CDR2: SGDLS, YYNGEE. The ends were cut back, 3 bases at V and 0 bases at J, with 14 bases in the middle. The CDR3 covers 16 residues. This chain's CDR3 is CASSAGVASSTDTQYF. In DNA, the CDR3 is TGTGCCAGCAGCGCGGGGGTTGCGTCCAGCACAGATACGCAGTATTTT. The complete variable domain, with remaining parts taken from reference TRBV9 and TRBJ2-3, reads DSGVTQTPKHLITATGQRVTLRCSPRSGDLSVYWYQQSLDQGLQFLIQYYNGEERAKGNILERFSAQQFPDLHSELNLSSLELGDSALYFCASSAGVASSTDTQYFGPGTRLTVL.

This rearrangement joins TRBV9 to TRBJ1-1, with TRBD1 matching 8 bases. The CDR3 is made up of 14 amino acids. With 5 bases clipped from V and 1 base from J, the junction kept 4 bases outside the gene matches. Germline loops: CDR1 SGDLS, CDR2 YYNGEE. This chain's CDR3 is CASSDRGSNTEAFF. The CDR3 DNA is TGTGCCAGCAGTGACAGGGGCTCGAACACTGAAGCTTTCTTT. Together with reference TRBV9 and TRBJ1-1, the CDR3 gives the full variable domain: DSGVTQTPKHLITATGQRVTLRCSPRSGDLSVYWYQQSLDQGLQFLIQYYNGEERAKGNILERFSAQQFPDLHSELNLSSLELGDSALYFCASSDRGSNTEAFFGQGTRLTVV.

The sample holds many counts of this clonotype. The genes are TRBV9 and TRBJ2-3; 8 nucleotides agree with TRBD1. Germline V gene lookup returns CDR1 SGDLS and CDR2 YYNGEE. The CDR3 has 17 residues. V lost 2 bases to trimming and J lost 0 bases; unmatched junction nucleotides: 8. The CDR3 DNA reads as TGTGCCAGCAGCGTGGACCAGGGGGCGGGTAGCACAGATACGCAGTATTTT. Its protein product is CASSVDQGAGSTDTQYF.

This clonotype showed up many times. J is TRBJ2-3 and V is TRBV9; D is tentatively TRBD1 or TRBD2 (6 bases each). CDR3 length: 15 residues. V was pared by 4 bases and J by 1 base, with 13 bases between. Germline V gene data show CDR1 as SGDLS and CDR2 as YYNGEE. For the CDR3, the DNA is TGTGCCAGCAGCTTCGAGGGGGGACGCACAGATACGCAGTATTTT. This encodes CASSFEGGRTDTQYF.

This clonotype has at least ten counts. The chain has TRBV9 and TRBJ2-1; weak D call: TRBD1 (5 bases). The CDR3 extends over 13 amino acids. Trimming took 2 bases from V and 3 from J, leaving 6 bases between them. Germline V gives CDR1 SGDLS, CDR2 YYNGEE. This CDR3 is CASSVQGYNEQFF. CDR3 bases: TGTGCCAGCAGCGTCCAGGGCTACAATGAGCAGTTCTTC.

At least ten counts were recorded for this clonotype. J is TRBJ2-7 and V is TRBV9; D not resolved. There are 15 residues in the CDR3. V lost 0 bases, J lost 3 bases, and 13 bases lay in between. Per the germline V gene, CDR1 is SGDLS and CDR2 is YYNGEE. The CDR3 nucleotides read TGTGCCAGCAGCGTAGGGTTCGGTAGCAGCTACGAGCAGTACTTC. It specifies CASSVGFGSSYEQYF.

In its sample, this clonotype was seen a few times. The V call is TRBV9, the J call TRBJ2-2; 11 nucleotides match TRBD2. CDR3 size: 15 residues. After removal of 2 bases from V and 7 bases from J, the junction contained 4 bases not matched to a gene. Germline V gene lookup returns CDR1 SGDLS and CDR2 YYNGEE. CDR3 in amino acids: CASSVSGRAVGELFF. The CDR3 coding sequence is TGTGCCAGCAGCGTTAGCGGGAGGGCTGTCGGGGAGCTGTTTTTT.

This clonotype was detected ten times or more. The chain has TRBV9 and TRBJ2-3, with D possibly matching TRBD1 (6 bases). CDR1 is SGDLS, CDR2 YYNGEE, per germline. V lost 3 bases and J lost 5, with 13 bases in between. The CDR3 is 14 amino acids. The CDR3 DNA follows: TGTGCCAGCAGCGCATCCAGGGGTAAAGATACGCAGTATTTT. Translation gives CASSASRGKDTQYF.

This clonotype has at least ten counts. The chain recombines TRBV9 with TRBJ2-2; D gene unclear. CDR1 is SGDLS and CDR2 is YYNGEE in the germline V gene. The CDR3 is made up of 13 amino acids. The V end lost 7 bases, the J end lost 2 bases, and 9 bases lay between the germline ends. The CDR3 nucleotides read TGTGCCAGCGGGTGGCGAAACACCGGGGAGCTGTTTTTT. As protein: CASGWRNTGELFF.

This clonotype was seen ten or more times. The J gene is TRBJ1-1, the V gene TRBV9; weak D call: TRBD1 (5 bases). The CDR3 covers 16 residues. V lost 1 base to trimming and J lost 1 base, with 14 bases between them. CDR1 is SGDLS, CDR2 YYNGEE, per germline. CDR3 sequence: CASSVRGDWGNTEAFF. The DNA of the CDR3 is TGTGCCAGCAGCGTACGGGGGGACTGGGGGAACACTGAAGCTTTCTTT.

The chain combines TRBV9 with TRBJ2-1; 10 bases line up with TRBD2. CDR1 SGDLS and CDR2 YYNGEE come from the germline V gene. CDR3 size: 16 residues. Trimming took 3 bases from V and 6 from J; bases not matched to a gene: 9. CDR3 loop: CASSASGSRGSNEQFF. DNA of the CDR3: TGTGCCAGCAGCGCTAGCGGGAGTAGGGGTAGCAATGAGCAGTTCTTC.

This clonotype occurred many times. The DNA for the CDR3 is TGTGCCAGCAGCTTACAGGGGGCAGGTCAGCCCCAGCATTTT. Translation gives CASSLQGAGQPQHF. The chain couples TRBV9 to TRBJ1-5, with TRBD1 identical over 9 bases. CDR1 and CDR2 from the germline V gene are SGDLS and YYNGEE. V shed 4 bases, J shed 6 bases, and the junction held 5 bases outside the gene matches. This CDR3 has 14 residues.

This clonotype showed up many times. The rearrangement uses TRBV9 and TRBJ1-1; TRBD1 matches at 8 bases. Germline CDR1 SGDLS, CDR2 YYNGEE. The CDR3 length is 15 residues. V lost 4 bases and J lost 1; bases outside the gene matches: 6. In DNA, the CDR3 is TGTGCCAGCAGCCCATCGGACAGGGCGAACACTGAAGCTTTCTTT. Its protein is CASSPSDRANTEAFF.

This clonotype was seen many times. The rearrangement joins TRBV9 to TRBJ2-5; tentatively, D is TRBD1 (6 bases). V lost 3 bases and J lost 1, with 16 bases in between. The germline gives CDR1 SGDLS, CDR2 YYNGEE. The CDR3 has 16 amino acids. CDR3 region: CASSAGAGVIQETQYF. The CDR3 DNA follows: TGTGCCAGCAGCGCTGGGGCAGGGGTGATCCAAGAGACCCAGTACTTC.

This clonotype was seen only a few times. The chain has TRBV9 and TRBJ2-7, with a tentative D call TRBD1 (6 bases). Per the germline V gene, CDR1 is SGDLS and CDR2 is YYNGEE. V dropped 2 bases and J dropped 3 bases, with 12 bases sitting between them. CDR3 length equals 14 residues. The CDR3: CASSVGQLNYEQYF. The CDR3 coding sequence is TGTGCCAGCAGCGTGGGACAACTAAACTACGAGCAGTACTTC.

For the CDR3, the DNA is TGTGCCAGCAGCCCGCGGGAGGGGGCTAGCACAGATACGCAGTATTTT. It specifies CASSPREGASTDTQYF. The chain has TRBV9 and TRBJ2-3; 9 nucleotides line up with TRBD2. Germline lookup yields CDR1 SGDLS and CDR2 YYNGEE. Losses at the gene ends were 4 bases for V and 0 bases for J; bases not matched to a gene: 6. The CDR3 has 16 residues.

By frequency in the sample, this clonotype is medium-sized. The chain is built from TRBV9 and TRBJ1-2; maybe TRBD1 (5 bases). CDR1 and CDR2 (germline): SGDLS, YYNGEE. The CDR3 length is 14 residues. Trimming took off 0 bases at V and 6 bases at J, with 12 bases between the two ends. The CDR3, as DNA: TGTGCCAGCAGCGTAGATGGTGGGACGAATGGCTACACCTTC. Translation gives CASSVDGGTNGYTF.